This is a list of T cell receptor beta chains from one sample in a study of cytomegalovirus exposure and HLA in healthy donors. Using immunoSEQ multiplex PCR, the repertoire was profiled, and TCRdb retains in-frame clones only, with some absent. Of over 140,000 clones in the sample, approximately 84% are singletons; the top ten hold about 1.4%. The sequenced material came from PBMCs. These receptors were collected from a man younger than 40 in good health and CMV-seropositive. CDR3s include the opening cysteine and the closing phenylalanine or tryptophan. A D gene is named only where the DNA matches it firmly. Size tells how often a clone was seen (once, few, many) or the class of an expanded clone, and some rows leave it out.

cdr3_aa cdr3_nt v_call d_call clone_size j_call
CASSPPAGGIYNEQFF TGTGCCAGCAGCCCCCCAGCGGGGGGGATATACAATGAGCAGTTCTTC TRBV7-8 TRBD2 - TRBJ2-1
CASSIYGGDGETQYF TGTGCCAGCAGCATTTACGGCGGGGACGGAGAGACCCAGTACTTC TRBV11-2 - - TRBJ2-5
CASSPPGPTGNEQYF TGTGCCAGCAGTCCTCCCGGTCCTACGGGGAACGAGCAGTACTTC TRBV6-1 - - TRBJ2-7
CASSYSKGQPQHF TGTGCCAGCAGTTACTCGAAGGGGCAGCCCCAGCATTTT TRBV6-5 - - TRBJ1-5
CASSFGDRGNSPLHF TGTGCCAGCAGCTTTGGCGACAGGGGTAATTCACCCCTCCACTTT TRBV5-4 TRBD1 - TRBJ1-6
CATNKGQDQETAQYF TGTGCCACTAATAAGGGACAGGACCAAGAGACGGCCCAGTACTTC TRBV19 TRBD1 - TRBJ2-5
CASSLVQGNTEAFF TGTGCCAGCAGTTTAGTACAGGGGAACACTGAAGCTTTCTTT TRBV27 - few TRBJ1-1
CASRPRGGGAAGELFF TGTGCCAGCAGGCCTAGGGGCGGGGGGGCTGCCGGGGAGCTGTTTTTT TRBV21-1 - - TRBJ2-2
CASSVAPGVRDGDTQYF TGTGCCAGCAGCGTAGCCCCGGGAGTCAGGGACGGAGATACGCAGTATTTT TRBV9 - - TRBJ2-3
CASSFRVGSSYNEQFF TGTGCCAGCAGTTTCAGAGTAGGGAGCTCCTACAATGAGCAGTTCTTC TRBV28 - - TRBJ2-1
CASSESYGGSPLHF TGTGCCAGCAGTGAATCGTATGGGGGCTCACCCCTCCACTTT TRBV25-1 - - TRBJ1-6
CASSPTGRAEQFF TGTGCCAGCAGCCCGACTGGAAGAGCTGAGCAGTTCTTC TRBV5-6 - - TRBJ2-1
CASSRAGSSYEQYF TGTGCCAGCAGTCGGGCGGGGAGCTCCTACGAGCAGTACTTC TRBV6-6 - - TRBJ2-7
CASSGRGGEQYF TGTGCCAGTAGTGGCCGGGGGGGCGAGCAGTACTTC TRBV19 TRBD2 - TRBJ2-7
CSVLMGLGNEQFF TGCAGCGTTTTGATGGGACTTGGCAATGAGCAGTTCTTC TRBV29-1 - once TRBJ2-1
CASSQGTNYEQYF TGCGCCAGCAGCCAAGGGACTAACTACGAGCAGTACTTC TRBV4-1 - few TRBJ2-7
CASSSGQGRNYGYTF TGTGCCAGCAGCTCTGGACAGGGCAGGAACTATGGCTACACCTTC TRBV6-5 TRBD1 - TRBJ1-2
CASSLARREEKLFF TGTGCCAGCAGCTTAGCCCGCAGGGAAGAAAAACTGTTTTTT TRBV7-8 - - TRBJ1-4
CASSQTQGLEGSGELFF TGTGCCAGCAGCCAAACCCAAGGACTAGAGGGGAGCGGGGAGCTGTTTTTT TRBV7-3 TRBD2 once TRBJ2-2
CSLGVQGAAGYTF TGCAGCCTGGGAGTGCAGGGGGCGGCTGGCTACACCTTC TRBV29-1 TRBD1 - TRBJ1-2
CASSDRGLATQYF TGTGCCAGCAGTGACAGGGGGTTGGCGACCCAGTACTTC TRBV2 TRBD1 - TRBJ2-5
CASSTDRNYGYTF TGTGCCAGTAGTACTGACAGGAACTATGGCTACACCTTC TRBV19 - - TRBJ1-2
CASSPRRGSSYEQYF TGTGCCAGCAGCCCCCGCCGGGGTAGCTCCTACGAGCAGTACTTC TRBV11-1 - - TRBJ2-7
CASSLAGGGLGNTQYF TGTGCCAGCAGCTTAGCGGGAGGGGGACTCGGGAATACGCAGTATTTT TRBV7-2 - - TRBJ2-3
CASSPLGLGDTGELFF TGTGCCAGCAGCCCCCTGGGACTGGGGGACACCGGGGAGCTGTTTTTT TRBV4-2 - once TRBJ2-2
CASSQAALAGGVTGELFF TGTGCCAGCAGCCAAGCCGCCCTAGCGGGAGGCGTCACCGGGGAGCTGTTTTTT TRBV14 TRBD2 once TRBJ2-2
CASSFEGGNQPQHF TGCGCCAGCAGCTTTGAGGGAGGCAATCAGCCCCAGCATTTT TRBV5-1 - few TRBJ1-5
CASSSGTGSNYGYTF TGTGCCAGCAGTTCCGGGACAGGGTCTAACTATGGCTACACCTTC TRBV28 TRBD1 once TRBJ1-2
CAISESDRLYEQYF TGTGCCATCAGTGAGTCGGACAGGCTGTACGAGCAGTACTTC TRBV10-3 TRBD1 few TRBJ2-7
CASRRALGGETQYF TGTGCCAGCAGGAGGGCCCTTGGGGGGGAGACCCAGTACTTC TRBV2 - - TRBJ2-5
CASSLVSGGAGAQYF TGTGCCAGCAGCTTAGTCAGCGGGGGGGCTGGGGCCCAGTACTTC TRBV7-9 TRBD2 - TRBJ2-5
CASSQDRDRVYGYTF TGCGCCAGCAGCCAAGATCGGGACAGAGTCTATGGCTACACCTTC TRBV4-1 TRBD1 - TRBJ1-2
CASSDRTALQPQHF TGTGCCAGCAGTGACCGGACAGCCCTTCAGCCCCAGCATTTT TRBV2 - - TRBJ1-5
CASSFWTHPLNTEAFF TGTGCCAGCAGTTTTTGGACTCACCCATTGAACACTGAAGCTTTCTTT TRBV28 - few TRBJ1-1
CASRLPRTGDEKLFF TGTGCCAGCAGGCTCCCACGGACGGGGGATGAAAAACTGTTTTTT TRBV2 - - TRBJ1-4
CASQRAGSDTQYF TGTGCCAGCCAACGGGCGGGGTCAGATACGCAGTATTTT TRBV6-5 - few TRBJ2-3
CASSLVPHRSGEQYF TGTGCCAGCAGCTTAGTCCCTCACCGGTCGGGCGAGCAGTACTTC TRBV7-8 - - TRBJ2-7
CASRQGQVTNQPQHF TGTGCCAGTAGACAGGGACAGGTAACTAATCAGCCCCAGCATTTT TRBV19 TRBD1 - TRBJ1-5
CASTSGQGNEKLFF TGTGCCAGCACTTCGGGACAGGGTAATGAAAAACTGTTTTTT TRBV6-1 TRBD1 - TRBJ1-4
CSAPMGDEQFF TGCAGCGCCCCCATGGGCGATGAGCAGTTCTTC TRBV29-1 - - TRBJ2-1
CASSLTGGISYNEQFF TGTGCCAGCAGCTTAACCGGGGGGATATCCTACAATGAGCAGTTCTTC TRBV11-3 TRBD2 - TRBJ2-1
CASRQGQRNEKLFF TGCGCCAGCAGACAGGGACAGCGAAATGAAAAACTGTTTTTT TRBV5-1 TRBD1 few TRBJ1-4
CAAPGATGKLFF TGTGCCGCTCCTGGGGCAACGGGAAAACTGTTTTTT TRBV19 - - TRBJ1-4
CASSSTFTDTQYF TGTGCCAGCAGCTCGACATTCACAGATACGCAGTATTTT TRBV7-3 - - TRBJ2-3
CAIRWDGTSYEQYF TGTGCCATCCGATGGGACGGGACTTCCTACGAGCAGTACTTC TRBV10-3 - - TRBJ2-7
CASVGSDEKLFF TGTGCCAGCGTCGGGAGCGACGAAAAACTGTTTTTT TRBV28 - - TRBJ1-4
CASSSSTDTQYF TGTGCCAGTAGCTCTTCCACAGATACGCAGTATTTT TRBV5-4 - - TRBJ2-3
CASSYSVNSNQPQHF TGTGCCAGCAGTTACTCTGTAAATAGCAATCAGCCCCAGCATTTT TRBV6-5 - many TRBJ1-5
CASSKGEGDVEKLFF TGTGCCAGCAGCAAAGGAGAGGGGGATGTTGAAAAACTGTTTTTT TRBV21-1 - few TRBJ1-4
CASSPRNSPLEQYF TGTGCCAGCAGCCCCCGAAACTCCCCCTTGGAGCAGTACTTC TRBV9 - - TRBJ2-7
CASRSPGSAGELFF TGTGCCAGCAGGTCCCCCGGGTCGGCCGGGGAGCTGTTTTTT TRBV11-2 - - TRBJ2-2
CASSLGTGLTDTQYF TGCGCCAGCAGCTTGGGGACAGGGCTCACAGATACGCAGTATTTT TRBV5-1 TRBD1 - TRBJ2-3
CASSVQGGILRDTQYF TGTGCCAGCTCAGTACAGGGGGGCATTCTGAGAGATACGCAGTATTTT TRBV18 TRBD1 - TRBJ2-3
CASSPTWTGSVSSGNTIYF TGTGCCAGCTCACCGACCTGGACAGGATCGGTGAGCTCTGGAAACACCATATATTTT TRBV18 TRBD1 - TRBJ1-3
CASRSISGGLYEQYF TGTGCCAGTAGATCGATTAGCGGGGGGTTGTACGAGCAGTACTTC TRBV19 TRBD2 - TRBJ2-7